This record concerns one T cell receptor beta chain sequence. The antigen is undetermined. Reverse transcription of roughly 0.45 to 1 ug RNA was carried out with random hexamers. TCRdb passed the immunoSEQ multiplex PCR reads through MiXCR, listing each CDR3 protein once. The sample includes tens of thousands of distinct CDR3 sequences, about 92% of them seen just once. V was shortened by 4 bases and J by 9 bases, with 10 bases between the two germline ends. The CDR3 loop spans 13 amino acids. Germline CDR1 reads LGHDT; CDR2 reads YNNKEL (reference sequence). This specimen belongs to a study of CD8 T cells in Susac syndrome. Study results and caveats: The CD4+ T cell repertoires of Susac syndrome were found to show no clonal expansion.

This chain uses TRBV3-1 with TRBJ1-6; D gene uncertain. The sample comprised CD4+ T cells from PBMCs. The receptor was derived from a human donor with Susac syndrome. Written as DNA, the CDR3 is TGTGCCAGCAGCCTCTTAGACGGTTCACCCCTCCACTTT. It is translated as CASSLLDGSPLHF.